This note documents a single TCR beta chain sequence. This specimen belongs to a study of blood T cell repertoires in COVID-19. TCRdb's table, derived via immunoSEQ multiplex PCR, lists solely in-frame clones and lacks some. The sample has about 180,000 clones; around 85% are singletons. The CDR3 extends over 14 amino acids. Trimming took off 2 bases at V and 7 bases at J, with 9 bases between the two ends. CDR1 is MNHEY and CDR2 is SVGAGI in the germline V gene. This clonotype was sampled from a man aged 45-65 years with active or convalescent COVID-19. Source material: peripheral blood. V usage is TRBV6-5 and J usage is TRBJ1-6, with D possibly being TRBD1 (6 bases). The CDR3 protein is CASSYGTPNSPLHF. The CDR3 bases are TGTGCCAGCAGTTACGGGACACCAAATTCACCCCTCCACTTT.